The 22 T cell receptor beta chains given below trace back to one sample, sequenced in a study of blood T cells in healthy people across ages. A sample-barcoded 5' primer and a J-beta primer mix were used in a second PCR of roughly 6 to 11 cycles. TCRdb independently ran MiXCR on the 5' RACE reads; one entry per CDR3 protein. The table has 790,000 or so distinct CDR3 sequences, about 56% seen once. Sequencing input: blood. All receptors come from a man aged 40-49 years in good health.

V usage is TRBV24-1 and J usage is TRBJ2-7, with TRBD2 identical over 9 bases. The J call may be in error: the DNA end matches TRBJ2-5 better. The CDR3 sequence is 15 residues long. Germline lookup yields CDR1 KGHDR and CDR2 SFDVKD. The chain's CDR3 is CATSDVAGVRETQYF. CDR3 bases: TGTGCCACCAGTGATGTAGCGGGAGTACGAGAGACCCAGTACTTC.

This clonotype appeared a single time. This chain connects TRBV18 to TRBJ2-7; 14 bases match TRBD2. Trimming cost V 8 bases and J 7 bases; bases outside gene matches: 13. This CDR3 is built from 16 residues. The germline CDR1 and CDR2 sequences are KGHSH and LQKENI. The CDR3 DNA follows: TGTGCCAGCCGGGGACTAGCGGGGGCGACCTACAATGAGCAGTACTTC. It translates to CASRGLAGATYNEQYF.

This clonotype appeared a single time. V is TRBV9 and J is TRBJ2-2; possible D gene TRBD1, 5 bases. Trimming left V 2 bases short and J 5 bases short, with 13 bases between. In germline, CDR1 is SGDLS, CDR2 YYNGEE. The CDR3 sequence is 15 residues long. CDR3 region: CASSVVRVGTGELFF. In DNA form, the CDR3 reads TGTGCCAGCAGCGTGGTCAGGGTAGGGACCGGGGAGCTGTTTTTT. Full variable domain (outside the CDR3, taken from reference TRBV9 and TRBJ2-2): DSGVTQTPKHLITATGQRVTLRCSPRSGDLSVYWYQQSLDQGLQFLIQYYNGEERAKGNILERFSAQQFPDLHSELNLSSLELGDSALYFCASSVVRVGTGELFFGEGSRLTVL.

This rearrangement joins TRBV4-3 to TRBJ2-3; D gene uncertain. Germline CDR1 LGHNA, CDR2 YSLEER. V was clipped by 4 bases and J by 2 bases, with 7 bases between them. This CDR3 has 13 residues. Here the CDR3 DNA reads TGCGCCAGCAGCCTCCAGGCCACAGATACGCAGTATTTT. This gives the protein CASSLQATDTQYF.

The chain carries TRBV12-3 or TRBV12-4 and TRBJ2-5; D is perhaps TRBD2 (6 bases). The CDR3 runs to 12 residues. V was cut by 5 bases and J by 7 bases, with 11 bases left in between. The CDR3 sequence is CASSRAEGTQYF. For the CDR3, the DNA is TGTGCCAGCAGTCGAGCGGAGGGGACCCAGTACTTC.

The chain carries TRBV7-6 and TRBJ1-1, with D tentatively TRBD1 (6 bases). The germline V gene has CDR1 SGHVS and CDR2 FNYEAQ. CDR3 length: 14 residues. Trimming left V 2 bases short and J 5 bases short, with 12 bases between. This chain's CDR3 is CASSLSGGRTEAFF. CDR3 nucleotides: TGTGCCAGCAGCTTATCCGGGGGCCGGACTGAAGCTTTCTTT.

The J gene is TRBJ1-2, the V gene TRBV24-1; 9 bases map to TRBD1. This CDR3 has 14 residues. CDR1 is KGHDR, CDR2 SFDVKD, per germline. The V and J ends lost 4 bases and 4 bases, in that order; junction bases with no gene match: 3. CDR3 sequence: CATSEGQGIYGYTF. Here the CDR3 DNA reads TGTGCCACCAGTGAGGGACAGGGAATCTATGGCTACACCTTC.

The rearrangement uses TRBV28 and TRBJ2-5; either TRBD1 or TRBD2 may supply D (6 bases each). The CDR3 has 15 residues. Germline-derived CDR1 and CDR2 are MDHEN and SYDVKM. V lost 8 bases and J lost 1, with 17 bases in between. The CDR3, as DNA: TGTGCCAGCCTTATTGGAGGGGGGACCCAAGAGACCCAGTACTTC. It encodes CASLIGGGTQETQYF.

The chain is built from TRBV12-3 or TRBV12-4 and TRBJ1-5; D is unclear. V lost 6 bases, J lost 3 bases, and 12 bases lay in between. This CDR3 contains 14 residues. In nucleotides, the CDR3 is TGTGCCAGCAGACACTGGGCCTCCAATCAGCCCCAGCATTTT. Translated: CASRHWASNQPQHF.

The V call is TRBV5-1, the J call TRBJ2-3; TRBD2 aligns across 10 bases. Trimming at V came to 1 base and at J to 6 bases, leaving 2 bases not matched to a gene. Germline values: CDR1 SGHRS, CDR2 YFSETQ. The CDR3 is made up of 14 amino acids. DNA for the CDR3: TGCGCCAGCAGCTTGACTAGCGGGAAGGATACGCAGTATTTT. This gives the protein CASSLTSGKDTQYF.

The sample holds one count of this clonotype. The chain carries TRBV28 and TRBJ2-4, with D perhaps matching TRBD1 or TRBD2 (5 bases each). The CDR3 is 15 residues long. Germline CDR1 is MDHEN and CDR2 is SYDVKM. The ends were cut back, 2 bases at V and 13 bases at J, with 21 bases in the middle. The CDR3 is CASSLGGGITWEQYF. CDR3 in DNA: TGTGCCAGCAGTTTAGGGGGTGGGATTACGTGGGAGCAGTACTTC.

The CDR3 bases are TGTGCCAGCAGCGTAGAAGCTAGCGGGGGCCCAGGGGAGCAGTACTTC. Translated, it gives CASSVEASGGPGEQYF. V usage is TRBV9 and J usage is TRBJ2-7; 10 bases are a match to TRBD2. In germline, CDR1 is SGDLS, CDR2 YYNGEE. The J segment lost 7 bases and the V segment lost 0 bases, leaving 10 bases of the junction unmatched. The CDR3 has 16 residues.

J is TRBJ2-3 and V is TRBV3-1, with 8 bases fitting TRBD1. Germline lookup yields CDR1 LGHDT and CDR2 YNNKEL (reference sequence). This CDR3 contains 15 residues. Losses at the gene ends were 3 bases for V and 3 bases for J; bases not matched to a gene: 5. CDR3 bases: TGTGCCAGCAGCCAGTGGACAGGGTCGACAGATACGCAGTATTTT. It codes for CASSQWTGSTDTQYF.

This clonotype was seen a few times. The chain is built from TRBV10-2 and TRBJ2-3; TRBD1 is a possible D gene (7 bases). CDR1 WSHSY and CDR2 SAAADI come from the germline V gene. The CDR3 is 14 amino acids. Deletions cut 6 bases from V and 8 bases from J, with 18 bases between. CDR3 region: CASRGQAGRGTQYF. CDR3 DNA sequence: TGCGCCAGCAGAGGACAGGCGGGACGTGGTACGCAGTATTTT.

The chain recombines TRBV6-5 with TRBJ1-3; 9 nucleotides agree with TRBD1. The CDR3 has 15 residues. V dropped 8 bases and J dropped 2; count of bases not matched to a gene: 7. Per germline, CDR1 MNHEY and CDR2 SVGAGI. Here the CDR3 reads CASLDGTGPGNTIYF. CDR3 bases: TGTGCCAGCCTAGATGGGACAGGGCCTGGAAACACCATATATTTT.

This chain joins TRBV6-5 and TRBJ1-4; no clear D. Trimming pared 0 bases from V and 10 bases from J, leaving 9 bases between. CDR1 and CDR2 (germline): MNHEY, SVGAGI. The CDR3 is 13 amino acids. Here the CDR3 DNA reads TGTGCCAGCAGTTACTCAGTGGGGTCAAAACTGTTTTTT. This sequence encodes CASSYSVGSKLFF.

The chain links TRBV7-8 to TRBJ2-3; weak D call: TRBD2 (6 bases). V lost 5 bases and J 3 bases, leaving 18 bases between the germline ends. The CDR3 has 16 residues. Germline CDR1 SGHVS, CDR2 FQNEAQ. In DNA, the CDR3 is TGTGCCAGCAGCCCGGGTGGGCGGGGCAAGACAGATACGCAGTATTTT. It yields the protein CASSPGGRGKTDTQYF.

This clonotype was detected only a few times. The DNA for the CDR3 is TGTGCCAGCAGTTTTACTAGCAAAGAGACCCAGTACTTC. It translates to CASSFTSKETQYF. J is TRBJ2-5 and V is TRBV12-3 or TRBV12-4; maybe TRBD2 (6 bases). The ends were cut back, 3 bases at V and 3 bases at J, with 8 bases in the middle. The CDR3 length is 13 residues.

V usage is TRBV4-1 and J usage is TRBJ2-5; tentative D call: TRBD2 (8 bases). The J call is in doubt because the DNA end fits TRBJ2-7 better. Germline CDR1 reads MGHRA; CDR2 reads YSYEKL. The CDR3 is 14 amino acids. The CDR3 loop reads CASSQGDSGSEQYF. Written as DNA, the CDR3 is TGCGCCAGCAGCCAAGGGGACAGCGGGAGCGAGCAGTACTTC.

This CDR3 is CASRKTGVDEQYF. DNA of the CDR3: TGCGCCAGCAGAAAAACAGGGGTAGACGAGCAGTACTTC. The V gene is TRBV5-1, the J gene TRBJ2-5; 7 bases agree with TRBD1. The J call is uncertain, as TRBJ2-7 better fits the DNA end. The CDR3 runs 13 residues. From germline, CDR1 is SGHRS and CDR2 YFSETQ.

About this clonotype: Here the CDR3 omits its conserved ending phenylalanine or tryptophan, so a read error is the likely source. The rearrangement links TRBV15 to TRBJ2-3; 9 bases agree with TRBD2. Germline lookup yields CDR1 LNHNV and CDR2 YYDKDF (reference sequence). The CDR3 loop spans 16 amino acids. J was trimmed by 2 bases and V by 6 bases; bases with no gene match: 9. Written as DNA, the CDR3 is TGTGCCACCAGGGGCTTGACTAGCGGATTCACAGATACGCAGTATATT. Protein product: CATRGLTSGFTDTQYI.

The chain uses TRBV11-3 and TRBJ2-3; D is possibly TRBD2 (5 bases). Trimming stripped 6 bases from V and 9 bases from J, with 13 bases between. Germline CDR1 and CDR2: SGHNT and YENEEA. This CDR3 contains 12 residues. CDR3 amino acids: CASSSVRRTQYF. In DNA, the CDR3 is TGTGCCAGCAGTTCCGTGAGGAGGACGCAGTATTTT.